This T cell receptor beta chain was recovered during a study of OX40 agonist ivuxolimab in advanced cancers. At the level of the study: Three individuals attained partial responses, comprising one hepatocellular carcinoma case and two cutaneous melanoma cases.

Between the trimmed V and J ends, which lost 0 bases and 3 bases, there was a span of 16 bases. CDR1 and CDR2 (germline): SGHDT, YYEEEE. The length of the CDR3 is 16 residues. Study findings and constraints: Among the least clonally expanded were partial responders at 0.1-3.0 mg/kg.

Sample share makes this clone medium-sized. Its antigen is unknown. Clones were sequenced by immunoSEQ multiplex PCR, and TCRdb holds only the in-frame ones, with some missing. The sample includes roughly 40,000 clones, approximately 84% of them seen just once. The rearrangement uses TRBV5-6 and TRBJ2-7; D is ambiguous. The sequence was obtained from an adult with an advanced solid tumor such as melanoma, head and neck, liver or kidney cancer. The material was CD4+ or CD8+ T cells sorted from blood, obtained in a trial of the OX40 agonist ivuxolimab. CDR3 DNA: TGTGCCAGCAGCTTGGCCTCCGGCAGACTCAACTACGAGCAGTACTTC. This sequence encodes CASSLASGRLNYEQYF. The variable domain in full, with the rest retrieved from reference TRBV5-6 and TRBJ2-7, is DAGVTQSPTHLIKTRGQQVTLRCSPKSGHDTVSWYQQALGQGPQFIFQYYEEEERQRGNFPDRFSGHQFPNYSSELNVNALLLGDSALYLCASSLASGRLNYEQYFGPGTRLTVT.